Listed here is a single T cell receptor beta chain. These data are taken from a study of T cell changes during pregnancy in multiple sclerosis. Trimming removed 3 bases from V and 0 bases from J, with 6 bases in between. The CDR3 is made up of 14 amino acids. Germline loops: CDR1 SGHAT, CDR2 FQNNGV. Assay used: immunoSEQ multiplex PCR; TCRdb lists only in-frame clones, some missing. Among around 110,000 clones listed, roughly nine tenths were seen once. The chain has TRBV11-2 and TRBJ2-1, with D unclear. The sequence derives from a female donor with multiple sclerosis, enrolled in a pregnancy study. Sequenced material: peripheral blood, taken before pregnancy. The CDR3 reads CASSFSSSYNEQFF. The DNA for the CDR3 is TGTGCCAGCAGCTTTTCTAGCTCCTACAATGAGCAGTTCTTC.